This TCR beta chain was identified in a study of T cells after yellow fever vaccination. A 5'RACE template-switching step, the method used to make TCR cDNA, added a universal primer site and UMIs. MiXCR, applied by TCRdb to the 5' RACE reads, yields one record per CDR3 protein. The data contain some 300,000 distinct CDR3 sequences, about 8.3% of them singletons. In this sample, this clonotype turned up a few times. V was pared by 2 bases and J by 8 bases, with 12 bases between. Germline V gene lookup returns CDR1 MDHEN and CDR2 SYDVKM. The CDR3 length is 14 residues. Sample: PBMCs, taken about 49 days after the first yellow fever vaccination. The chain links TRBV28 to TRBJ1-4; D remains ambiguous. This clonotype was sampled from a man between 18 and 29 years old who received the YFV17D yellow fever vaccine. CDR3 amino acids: CASSLVGIKEKLFF. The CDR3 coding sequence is TGTGCCAGCAGTTTAGTAGGGATTAAGGAAAAACTGTTTTTT.